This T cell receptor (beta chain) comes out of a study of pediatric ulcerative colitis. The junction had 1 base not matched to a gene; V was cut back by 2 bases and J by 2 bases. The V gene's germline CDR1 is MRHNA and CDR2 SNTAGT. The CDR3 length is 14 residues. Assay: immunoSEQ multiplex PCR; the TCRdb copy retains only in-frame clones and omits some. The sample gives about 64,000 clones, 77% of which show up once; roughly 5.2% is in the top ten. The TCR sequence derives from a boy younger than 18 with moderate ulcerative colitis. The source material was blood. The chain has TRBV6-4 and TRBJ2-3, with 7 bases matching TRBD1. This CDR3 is CASSDRGLTDTQYF. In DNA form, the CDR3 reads TGTGCCAGCAGTGACAGGGGGCTCACAGATACGCAGTATTTT.